A single sample is the source of the 25 T cell receptor beta chains below, sequenced in a study of breast tumors, draining lymph nodes, adjacent tissues. Breast cancer patients provided tissue from their axillary draining lymph nodes. TCRdb re-called the multiplex PCR reads with MiXCR, one entry per CDR3 protein. The data show 100,000 or so distinct CDR3 sequences, 20% to 25% seen once. Input material: axillary lymph node tissue. The receptors here all came from a female donor with breast cancer. Some clones in this sample may be carry-over from other donors' samples.

This clonotype was seen many times. This chain uses TRBV7-8 with TRBJ2-7; 7 bases line up with TRBD2. The CDR3 runs to 19 residues. Unmatched junction bases numbered 19, after V lost 5 bases and J lost 0 bases. Germline CDR1 is SGHVS and CDR2 is FQNEAQ. This CDR3 is CASSPLGSSVREFSYEQYF. The CDR3 region has the DNA TGTGCCAGCAGCCCTTTAGGGTCCTCTGTGCGGGAGTTCTCCTACGAGCAGTACTTC.

The count of this clonotype is one. An end of the junction does not agree with germline; a read error may underlie this. This chain uses TRBV6-6 with TRBJ1-6, with D possibly TRBD1 on 6 matching bases. This CDR3 region has 14 residues. The V gene's germline CDR1 is MNHNY and CDR2 SVGAGI (reference sequence). CDR3 sequence: CASSYEGDNPPLHF. CDR3 DNA sequence: TGTGCCAGCAGTTATGAGGGGGATAATCCACCCCTCCACTTC.

A few counts support this clonotype. A single base separates this from a much larger clone, so it may be a read error. The V gene is TRBV20-1, the J gene TRBJ2-1; the D gene is possibly TRBD2 (6 bases). The CDR3 consists of 12 residues. Germline loops: CDR1 DFQATT, CDR2 SNEGSKA (reference sequence). This CDR3 is CSAEPGLREQVF. Here the CDR3 DNA reads TGCAGTGCAGAACCGGGACTCAGGGAGCAGGTCTTC.

A remark on this clonotype: The conserved closing phenylalanine or tryptophan is absent in this CDR3, likely reflecting a read error. The chain is built from TRBV5-4 and TRBJ2-7, with D maybe TRBD1 (6 bases). The CDR3 extends over 14 amino acids. With 1 base removed from V and 2 bases from J, the gap between germline ends came to 10 bases. Germline assignment: CDR1 SGHNT and CDR2 YYREEE (reference sequence). CDR3 bases: TGTGCCAGCAGCTTGCAACAGGGAACCTACGAGCAGTACCTC. Protein sequence: CASSLQQGTYEQYL.

This clonotype showed up many times. The rearrangement uses TRBV6-6 and TRBJ2-5, with no clear D. In germline, CDR1 is MNHNY, CDR2 SVGAGI (reference sequence). This CDR3 spans 11 amino acids. V was trimmed by 5 bases and J by 2 bases, leaving 3 bases between them. The CDR3 DNA reads as TGTGCCAGCAGTAGACAAGAGACCCAGTACTTC. Amino acid sequence: CASSRQETQYF.

This clonotype occurred many times. The J gene is TRBJ1-6, the V gene TRBV30; D may be TRBD1 (6 bases). With 6 bases removed from V and 8 bases from J, the gap between germline ends came to 11 bases. The CDR3 totals 12 residues. Looked up from germline, CDR1 is GTSNPN and CDR2 is SVGIG (reference sequence). CDR3 residues: CACRTVYSPLHF. The CDR3 region has the DNA TGTGCCTGTAGGACAGTTTATTCACCCCTCCACTTT.

This clonotype has a count of ten or more. The V gene is TRBV5-6, the J gene TRBJ2-1, with 11 bases identical to TRBD2. V was clipped by 4 bases and J by 8 bases; unmatched bases: 11. Germline assignment: CDR1 SGHDT and CDR2 YYEEEE. CDR3 length equals 16 residues. The CDR3 DNA is TGTGCCAGCAGCCGCTTGACTAGCGGGGTGGTCGATGAGCAGTTCTTC. This translates into CASSRLTSGVVDEQFF. The complete variable domain, with remaining parts taken from reference TRBV5-6 and TRBJ2-1, reads DAGVTQSPTHLIKTRGQQVTLRCSPKSGHDTVSWYQQALGQGPQFIFQYYEEEERQRGNFPDRFSGHQFPNYSSELNVNALLLGDSALYLCASSRLTSGVVDEQFFGPGTRLTVL.

This clonotype was seen many times. This chain joins TRBV30 and TRBJ1-2, with a possible D match to TRBD1 (5 bases). CDR1 GTSNPN and CDR2 SVGIG come from the germline V gene (reference sequence). Trimming left V 6 bases short and J 2 bases short, with 16 bases between. This CDR3 is 14 amino acids long. Written as DNA, the CDR3 is TGTGCCTGTTTTAAGAGACAGCCAAACTATGGCTACACCTTC. Its translation: CACFKRQPNYGYTF.

Comment on this clonotype: The conserved final phenylalanine or tryptophan is absent from the CDR3, which likely points to a read error. The limits of the CDR3 on the DNA are not certain, so only TCRdb's listed CDR3 is given. The chain uses TRBV27 and TRBJ1-6. The germline V gene has CDR1 MNHEY and CDR2 SMNVEV (reference sequence). The CDR3 contains 15 residues when both ends are counted. The CDR3 reads CASSIQGRANSPLRS.

Points on this clonotype: This sequence may be a read error, since a much larger clone differs from it by one base. The V and J genes are TRBV14 and TRBJ1-2, with unresolved D. In germline, CDR1 is SGHDN, CDR2 FVKESK. V was pared by 1 base and J by 0 bases, with 15 bases between. This CDR3 contains 17 residues. In nucleotides, the CDR3 is TGTGCCAGCAGCCAAGTAATCTCCCCTGCTGCTAACTATGGCTACACCTTC. Protein sequence: CASSQVISPAANYGYTF.

This clonotype occurred many times. The V gene is TRBV5-4, the J gene TRBJ1-3, with 8 nucleotides matching TRBD1. Looked up from germline, CDR1 is SGHNT and CDR2 is YYREEE (reference sequence). The CDR3 is made up of 15 amino acids. V trimming: 2 bases; J trimming: 4 bases; junction bases outside the gene matches: 5. The CDR3 spells CASSLQGVEGNTIYF. Here the CDR3 DNA reads TGTGCCAGCAGCTTACAGGGGGTGGAGGGAAACACCATATATTTT.

A note on this clonotype: A much larger clone lies a single base off, so this may be a read error. The rearrangement uses TRBV11-2 and TRBJ2-2; TRBD1 might be the D (5 bases). The CDR3 covers 17 residues. Looked up from germline, CDR1 is SGHAT and CDR2 is FQNNGV. The CDR3 sequence: CACSLDFGQGRTGELFF. The CDR3 bases are TGTGCCTGCAGCTTAGATTTCGGGCAGGGTAGAACCGGGGAGCTGTTTTTT.

To note about this clonotype: This sequence may be a read error, since a much larger clone differs from it by one base. This CDR3 fails to terminate in the conserved phenylalanine or tryptophan, so it likely reflects a read error. The chain has TRBV6-5 and TRBJ2-1; 9 nucleotides align to TRBD2. CDR3 size: 14 residues. Losses at the gene ends were 6 bases for V and 3 bases for J; bases not matched to a gene: 3. The germline V gene has CDR1 MNHEY and CDR2 SVGAGI. The CDR3 bases are TGTGCCAGCAGGCGACTAGCGGTCTACAATGAGCAGTTCCTC. This codes for CASRRLAVYNEQFL.

This clonotype was recorded at least ten times. This chain's CDR3 is CASSYSGGGDYGYTF. The DNA for the CDR3 is TGTGCCAGCAGTTACTCGGGGGGAGGTGACTATGGCTACACCTTC. This chain uses TRBV6-5 with TRBJ1-2, with a possible D match to TRBD1 (5 bases). Trimming took off 0 bases at V and 3 bases at J, with 11 bases between the two ends. Looked up from germline, CDR1 is MNHEY and CDR2 is SVGAGI. This CDR3 has 15 amino acids.

The sample holds many counts of this clonotype. J is TRBJ2-1 and V is TRBV15; possibly TRBD2 for D (6 bases). The V end was cut by 4 bases, the J end by 4 bases, with 14 bases between. This CDR3 is built from 15 residues. Germline V gives CDR1 LNHNV, CDR2 YYDKDF (reference sequence). CDR3 region: CATSKIRGIYNEQFF. Written as DNA, the CDR3 is TGTGCCACCAGCAAAATCCGCGGGATTTACAATGAGCAGTTCTTC.

This clonotype showed up many times. The V and J genes are TRBV7-8 and TRBJ2-7, with a possible D match to TRBD1 (6 bases). Trimming cost V 5 bases and J 3 bases, with 11 bases left between them. CDR3 length: 13 amino acids. Germline V lookup: CDR1 SGHVS, CDR2 FQNEAQ. CDR3 loop: CASSQGQSYEQYF. CDR3 bases: TGTGCCAGCAGCCAAGGACAGAGCTACGAGCAGTACTTC. Looking up the rest from reference TRBV7-8 and TRBJ2-7 gives the full variable domain: GAGVSQSPRYKVAKRGQDVALRCDPISGHVSLFWYQQALGQGPEFLTYFQNEAQLDKSGLPSDRFFAERPEGSVSTLKIQRTQQEDSAVYLCASSQGQSYEQYFGPGTRLTVT.

This clonotype showed up just a few times. The gene calls are TRBV5-1 and TRBJ2-1; D remains unclear. CDR3 size: 12 residues. Germline loops: CDR1 SGHRS, CDR2 YFSETQ. Trimming left V 3 bases short and J 8 bases short, with 9 bases between. The CDR3 loop reads CASSSRYDEQFF. In DNA, the CDR3 is TGCGCCAGCAGCTCAAGGTACGATGAGCAGTTCTTC.

This chain's CDR3 is CATGFTGDSNQPQHF. CDR3 in DNA: TGTGCCACCGGGTTTACAGGGGACAGCAATCAGCCCCAGCATTTT. The chain combines TRBV6-1 with TRBJ1-5; 7 nucleotides line up with TRBD1. V was clipped by 10 bases and J by 1 base; unmatched bases: 10. The germline V gene encodes CDR1 MNHNS and CDR2 SASEGT. CDR3 length equals 15 residues.

Turning to this clonotype: A much larger clone differs from this one at a single base, so this may be a read error. The CDR3 sequence is CASSQGTTGELFF. For the CDR3, the DNA is TGTGCCAGCAGCCAAGGGACCACCGGGGAGCTGTTTTTT. The chain carries TRBV7-3 and TRBJ2-2, with D perhaps TRBD1 or TRBD2 (5 bases each). Between the trimmed V and J ends, which lost 5 bases and 4 bases, there was a span of 8 bases. Germline loops: CDR1 SGHTA, CDR2 FQGTGA. This CDR3 is built from 13 residues.

This clonotype was recorded at least ten times. The V gene is TRBV20-1, the J gene TRBJ2-3, with 7 bases fitting TRBD2. CDR3 length: 15 residues. Trimming cost V 6 bases and J 2 bases; bases outside gene matches: 11. Germline CDR1 DFQATT, CDR2 SNEGSKA (reference sequence). The CDR3 DNA follows: TGCAGTGCGGGGCGGGGAGCGGGGAACACAGATACGCAGTATTTT. This translates into CSAGRGAGNTDTQYF.

This chain connects TRBV12-5 to TRBJ2-1; the match to TRBD2 covers 13 bases. V was pared by 1 base and J by 7 bases, with 4 bases of the junction left unmatched. Looked up from germline, CDR1 is LGHNT and CDR2 is FRNRAP. The CDR3 covers 16 residues. The CDR3 DNA reads TGTGCTAGTGGTTTGGCGACTAGCGGGAGGTTGAATGAGCAGTTCTTC. Translating it yields CASGLATSGRLNEQFF.

This chain's CDR3 is CASSTREGDYNEQFF. CDR3 DNA: TGTGCCAGCAGCACCAGGGAAGGGGACTACAATGAGCAGTTCTTC. V is TRBV12-3 or TRBV12-4 and J is TRBJ2-1; D is possibly TRBD1 (5 bases). The CDR3 is made up of 15 amino acids. V was pared by 6 bases and J by 3 bases, with 15 bases between.

This clonotype was seen at least ten times. The chain is built from TRBV20-1 and TRBJ2-5; TRBD2 aligns across 12 bases. Trimming took 3 bases from V and 5 from J; bases not matched to a gene: 10. The germline gives CDR1 DFQATT, CDR2 SNEGSKA (reference sequence). This CDR3 has 16 residues. The CDR3 loop is CSASSTSGSPAETQYF. In nucleotides, the CDR3 is TGCAGTGCTAGCTCGACTAGCGGGAGCCCGGCGGAGACCCAGTACTTC.

This clonotype was counted ten times or more. This chain uses TRBV4-1 with TRBJ2-1; weak D call: TRBD1 (6 bases). V gave up 0 bases and J gave up 7 bases, with 7 bases separating them. Per the germline V gene, CDR1 is MGHRA and CDR2 is YSYEKL. This CDR3 contains 13 residues. CDR3 region: CASSQEGANEQFF. The CDR3 region has the DNA TGCGCCAGCAGCCAAGAGGGGGCGAATGAGCAGTTCTTC.

The rearrangement joins TRBV3-1 to TRBJ2-1; no clear D gene. The V end lost 3 bases, the J end lost 1 base, and 10 bases lay between the germline ends. Germline V gives CDR1 LGHDT, CDR2 YNNKEL (reference sequence). The CDR3 spans 15 residues. This CDR3 reads CASSQPLVSYNEQFF. DNA for the CDR3: TGTGCCAGCAGCCAGCCCCTAGTGTCCTACAATGAGCAGTTCTTC.